These 24 T cell receptor beta chains originate from one sample sequenced in a study of OX40 agonist ivuxolimab in advanced cancers. Sequencing used immunoSEQ multiplex PCR; TCRdb keeps in-frame clones, though not all of them. The table lists 75,000 to 90,000 clones, approximately 90% of them singletons. This sample comprised CD4+ or CD8+ T cells sorted from blood, obtained in a trial of the OX40 agonist ivuxolimab. The receptors were gathered from an adult with an advanced solid tumor such as melanoma, head and neck, liver or kidney cancer.

V and J are TRBV6-1 and TRBJ2-5; 9 nucleotides match TRBD1. CDR3 length: 15 residues. CDR1 is MNHNS, CDR2 SASEGT, per germline. Trimming at V came to 5 bases and at J to 3 bases, leaving 7 bases not matched to a gene. As DNA, the CDR3 is TGTGCCAGCAGTCCAACAAGGGACAGGGAAGAGACCCAGTACTTC. The encoded protein is CASSPTRDREETQYF.

In DNA form, the CDR3 reads TGTGCCAGCAGCCAAGATCTGAACTCCTACAATGAGCAGTTCTTC. It codes for CASSQDLNSYNEQFF. This sequence joins TRBV14 and TRBJ2-1; the D is unclear. The germline gives CDR1 SGHDN, CDR2 FVKESK. The CDR3 contains 15 residues. Between the trimmed V and J ends, which lost 0 bases and 0 bases, there was a span of 6 bases.

The chain carries TRBV2 and TRBJ1-6, with no clear D. Germline V gene lookup returns CDR1 SNHLY and CDR2 FYNNEI. The CDR3 length is 15 residues. The V gene lost 4 bases and the J gene lost 9 bases, with 16 bases spanning the gap. The CDR3 loop reads CASSGADGASSPLHF. CDR3 DNA sequence: TGTGCCAGCAGTGGGGCAGATGGAGCGTCTTCACCCCTCCACTTT.

In its sample, this clone was seen once. The chain joins TRBV7-8 to TRBJ2-7; the D is unclear. The CDR3 sequence is 12 residues long. V was shortened by 1 base and J by 10 bases, with 11 bases between the two germline ends. CDR1 is SGHVS, CDR2 FQNEAQ, per germline. The CDR3 nucleotides read TGTGCCAGCAGCTTAGATTCCTATAGACAGTACTTC. This gives the protein CASSLDSYRQYF.

The CDR3: CASSWDAGLPYEQYF. DNA for the CDR3: TGTGCCAGCAGCTGGGATGCAGGGCTCCCCTACGAGCAGTACTTC. The V call is TRBV7-9, the J call TRBJ2-7; D possibly corresponds to TRBD1 (5 bases). The V gene lost 4 bases and the J gene lost 2 bases, with 15 bases spanning the gap. This CDR3 has 15 residues. Germline V gene sequence: CDR1 SEHNR, CDR2 FQNEAQ (reference sequence). Supplemented by reference TRBV7-9 and TRBJ2-7, the full variable domain reads DTGVSQNPRHKITKRGQNVTFRCDPISEHNRLYWYRQTLGQGPEFLTYFQNEAQLEKSRLLSDRFSAERPKGSFSTLEIQRTEQGDSAMYLCASSWDAGLPYEQYFGPGTRLTVT.

CDR3 DNA sequence: TGTGCCAGCAGTGAAAACGGGGGCTACGGGAATGAGCAGTTCTTC. This gives the protein CASSENGGYGNEQFF. This sequence joins TRBV2 and TRBJ2-1, with D perhaps given as TRBD1 or TRBD2 (6 bases each). Per germline, CDR1 SNHLY and CDR2 FYNNEI. CDR3 length equals 15 residues. The V end lost 2 bases, the J end lost 7 bases, and 15 bases lay between the germline ends.

V and J are TRBV19 and TRBJ2-5, with 11 bases matching TRBD2. Germline CDR1 and CDR2: LNHDA and SQIVND (reference sequence). The CDR3 extends over 15 amino acids. J was trimmed by 1 base and V by 3 bases; bases with no gene match: 1. The CDR3 loop is CASSILAGGQETQYF. The CDR3 bases are TGTGCCAGTAGTATCCTAGCGGGGGGCCAAGAGACCCAGTACTTC.

The table lists this clone with a count of one. The chain links TRBV7-2 to TRBJ1-1; 7 nucleotides match TRBD1. The germline CDR1 and CDR2 sequences are SGHTA and FQGNSA. This CDR3 is 13 amino acids long. Losses at the gene ends were 4 bases for V and 3 bases for J; bases not matched to a gene: 2. The CDR3 DNA sequence: TGTGCCAGCAGCTCCAGGGGGGACACTGAAGCTTTCTTT. Amino acids: CASSSRGDTEAFF.

The rearrangement uses TRBV6-5 and TRBJ2-7; no firm D call. V lost 4 bases and J 6 bases, leaving 19 bases between the germline ends. The CDR3 extends over 15 amino acids. Germline CDR1 is MNHEY and CDR2 is SVGAGI. The CDR3, as DNA: TGTGCCAGCAGTTCCGAGAAGGTTTTGGTTCGCGAGCAGTACTTC. Its translation: CASSSEKVLVREQYF.

This clone is a singleton in its sample. J is TRBJ1-6 and V is TRBV7-3, with no clear D. The ends were cut back, 8 bases at V and 7 bases at J, with 12 bases in the middle. Germline V gene data show CDR1 as SGHTA and CDR2 as FQGTGA. The CDR3 is 13 residues long. CDR3 nucleotides: TGTGCCAGCCGAGGGTTTCGAAATTCACCCCTCCACTTT. Encoded protein: CASRGFRNSPLHF.

The rearrangement joins TRBV5-1 to TRBJ2-3; D call uncertain. V dropped 0 bases and J dropped 6 bases, with 11 bases sitting between them. The germline V gene encodes CDR1 SGHRS and CDR2 YFSETQ. This CDR3 region has 14 residues. In DNA form, the CDR3 reads TGCGCCAGCAGCTTGGACAGCTCCTTGGATACGCAGTATTTT. This translates into CASSLDSSLDTQYF. The whole variable domain, remainder taken from reference TRBV5-1 and TRBJ2-3, is KAGVTQTPRYLIKTRGQQVTLSCSPISGHRSVSWYQQTPGQGLQFLFEYFSETQRNKGNFPGRFSGRQFSNSRSEMNVSTLELGDSALYLCASSLDSSLDTQYFGPGTRLTVL.

V and J are TRBV15 and TRBJ1-6; D is ambiguous. CDR1 LNHNV and CDR2 YYDKDF come from the germline V gene (reference sequence). V lost 5 bases, J lost 5 bases, and 10 bases lay in between. The CDR3 has 14 amino acids. The CDR3 loop reads CATSVRANNSPLHF. The CDR3 coding sequence is TGTGCCACCAGCGTCCGGGCTAATAATTCACCCCTCCACTTT.

This clone was seen only once. The J gene is TRBJ2-7, the V gene TRBV6-5, with a possible D match to TRBD1 (6 bases). This CDR3 is 14 amino acids long. Germline V gives CDR1 MNHEY, CDR2 SVGAGI. With 9 bases removed from V and 6 bases from J, the gap between germline ends came to 21 bases. CDR3 residues: CASTARGSGAEQYF. CDR3 coding DNA: TGTGCCAGTACCGCTAGGGGGTCCGGGGCCGAGCAGTACTTC.

This rearrangement joins TRBV5-1 to TRBJ1-3; D is uncertain. The germline CDR1 and CDR2 sequences are SGHRS and YFSETQ. The CDR3 spans 17 residues. Trimming shortened V by 0 bases and J by 0 bases, and 13 bases separated the two germline ends. CDR3 residues: CASSLEVGSASGNTIYF. DNA of the CDR3: TGCGCCAGCAGCTTGGAGGTGGGGTCGGCCTCTGGAAACACCATATATTTT.

This chain joins TRBV4-3 and TRBJ2-4, with a tentative D call TRBD1 (6 bases). This CDR3 spans 17 amino acids. The V end lost 1 base, the J end lost 3 bases, and 16 bases lay between the germline ends. CDR1 LGHNA and CDR2 YSLEER come from the germline V gene. In nucleotides, the CDR3 is TGCGCCAGCAGCCAAGGCTCAGGGGTGATCGGCAAAAACATTCAGTACTTC. Translating it yields CASSQGSGVIGKNIQYF.

By frequency in the sample, this clone is medium-sized. The gene calls are TRBV11-3 and TRBJ1-2; no reliable D call. The V gene's germline CDR1 is SGHNT and CDR2 YENEEA. V was shortened by 0 bases and J by 8 bases, with 7 bases between the two germline ends. This CDR3 has 12 residues. In DNA, the CDR3 is TGTGCCAGCAGCTTAGATAAGGAGGGCTACACCTTC. Its protein is CASSLDKEGYTF.

CDR3 region: CASSRGQLANTGELFF. CDR3 nucleotides: TGTGCCAGCAGTAGGGGACAACTTGCGAACACCGGGGAGCTGTTTTTT. The V call is TRBV5-8, the J call TRBJ2-2; possible D gene TRBD1, 6 bases. Germline CDR1 SGHTS, CDR2 YDEGEE. The CDR3 contains 16 residues. V was trimmed by 5 bases and J by 0 bases, leaving 14 bases between them.

J is TRBJ1-2 and V is TRBV5-1; D is unresolved. The CDR3 is 13 amino acids. CDR1 and CDR2 from the germline V gene are SGHRS and YFSETQ. V was cut by 4 bases and J by 4 bases, with 11 bases left in between. CDR3 sequence (DNA): TGCGCCAGCAGCACGGACGTCCCCTATGGCTACACCTTC. This translates into CASSTDVPYGYTF. The variable domain in full, completed from reference TRBV5-1 and TRBJ1-2, reads KAGVTQTPRYLIKTRGQQVTLSCSPISGHRSVSWYQQTPGQGLQFLFEYFSETQRNKGNFPGRFSGRQFSNSRSEMNVSTLELGDSALYLCASSTDVPYGYTFGSGTRLTVV.

The V and J genes are TRBV5-1 and TRBJ1-2, with D maybe TRBD1 (6 bases). Germline V gene data show CDR1 as SGHRS and CDR2 as YFSETQ. The CDR3 has 15 residues. The V and J ends lost 4 bases and 0 bases respectively, with 13 bases between them. Here the CDR3 DNA reads TGCGCCAGCAGCACACAGGGCCAAGCTAACTATGGCTACACCTTC. Protein product: CASSTQGQANYGYTF.

The V call is TRBV6-5, the J call TRBJ2-5, with 12 bases matching TRBD2. The CDR3 consists of 15 residues. Germline V gene data show CDR1 as MNHEY and CDR2 as SVGAGI. Germline trimming cut 6 bases from V and 6 bases from J; bases unmatched to any gene: 8. The CDR3: CASRLLAGGPQTQYF. CDR3 nucleotide sequence: TGTGCCAGCAGACTCCTAGCGGGAGGGCCGCAGACCCAGTACTTC.

The V gene is TRBV27, the J gene TRBJ2-5, with a possible D match to TRBD2 (5 bases). The CDR3 runs 13 residues. Germline CDR1 is MNHEY and CDR2 is SMNVEV (reference sequence). Trimming removed 6 bases from V and 5 bases from J, with 13 bases in between. In nucleotides, the CDR3 is TGTGCCAGCAGGAAACAGCGGTCGGAGACCCAGTACTTC. Amino acids: CASRKQRSETQYF.

This clone was detected once. The gene calls are TRBV6-5 and TRBJ2-7; D perhaps matches TRBD2 (5 bases). This CDR3 spans 13 amino acids. V lost 2 bases, J lost 6 bases, and 11 bases lay in between. Per germline, CDR1 MNHEY and CDR2 SVGAGI. CDR3 coding DNA: TGTGCCAGCAGTTACGAAAGGACTGCCGAGCAGTACTTC. It translates to CASSYERTAEQYF.

The genes are TRBV9 and TRBJ2-7; a weak D match, TRBD1 (6 bases). The germline V and J ends were trimmed by 4 bases and 3 bases, with 20 bases remaining between them. The CDR3 is 16 residues long. Germline V gene data show CDR1 as SGDLS and CDR2 as YYNGEE. CDR3 DNA: TGTGCCAGCAGCCCCTCGACATCGACAGGACTCTACGAGCAGTACTTC. Residues: CASSPSTSTGLYEQYF.

Worth noting for this clone: Other DNA sequences within the sample encode an identical CDR3. The chain carries TRBV2 and TRBJ2-1, with 13 bases matching TRBD2. J lost 0 bases, V lost 11 bases, and 4 bases had no gene match. The CDR3 is made up of 15 amino acids. Germline V lookup: CDR1 SNHLY, CDR2 FYNNEI. Here the CDR3 DNA reads TGTGCCGGCCGGACTAGCGGGAGCTCCTACAATGAGCAGTTCTTC. Its translation is CAGRTSGSSYNEQFF.